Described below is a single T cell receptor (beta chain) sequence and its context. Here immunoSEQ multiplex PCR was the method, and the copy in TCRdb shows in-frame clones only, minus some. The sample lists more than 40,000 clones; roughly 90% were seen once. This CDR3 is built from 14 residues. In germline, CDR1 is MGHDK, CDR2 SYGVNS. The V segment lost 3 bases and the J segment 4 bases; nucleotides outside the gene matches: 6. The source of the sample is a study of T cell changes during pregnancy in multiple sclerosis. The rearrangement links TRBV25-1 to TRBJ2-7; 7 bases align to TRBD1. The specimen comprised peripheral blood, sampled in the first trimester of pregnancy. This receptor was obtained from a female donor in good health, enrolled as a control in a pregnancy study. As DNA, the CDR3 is TGTGCCAGCAGTGATACAGGGGCAAATTACGAGCAGTACTTC. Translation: CASSDTGANYEQYF.